These 5 T cell receptor beta chains were sequenced from one sample in a study of blood T cell repertoires in COVID-19 (dated by TCRdb to 2018 to 2021). The receptor library was made with the immunoSEQ multiplex PCR assay. Imported from immuneACCESS, the table was reduced by TCRdb to in-frame sequences with V and J called. These copies leave out some clones; in studies compared against another copy, an unresolved V gene accounts for under half, and the cause of the remainder is not known. The sample records about 110,000 clones, roughly four fifths of which are singletons. The ten largest account for more than 15% of the sample. Material: peripheral blood. These receptors all stem from a woman in her fifties or sixties with acute or convalescent COVID-19.

This clone occurred once. The V and J genes are TRBV7-2 and TRBJ1-1; TRBD1 matches at 7 bases. The germline gives CDR1 SGHTA, CDR2 FQGNSA. This CDR3 contains 14 residues. V lost 6 bases and J lost 3; bases outside the gene matches: 7. CDR3 region: CASSRGGADTEAFF. The CDR3 nucleotides are TGTGCCAGCAGTAGAGGGGGCGCGGACACTGAAGCTTTCTTT.

The genes are TRBV2 and TRBJ2-5; 7 positions match TRBD1. This CDR3 comprises 14 residues. Germline CDR1 is SNHLY and CDR2 is FYNNEI. Germline trimming cut 9 bases from V and 1 base from J; bases unmatched to any gene: 8. CDR3 DNA sequence: TGTGCCAGTTCGTGGGGACAGACCCAAGAGACCCAGTACTTC. This gives the protein CASSWGQTQETQYF. Supplemented by reference TRBV2 and TRBJ2-5, the full variable domain reads EPEVTQTPSHQVTQMGQEVILRCVPISNHLYFYWYRQILGQKVEFLVSFYNNEISEKSEIFDDQFSVERPDGSNFTLKIRSTKLEDSAMYFCASSWGQTQETQYFGPGTRLLVL.

The chain carries TRBV14 and TRBJ1-1, with D tentatively TRBD1 (6 bases). CDR3 length: 19 amino acids. V lost 4 bases to trimming and J lost 0 bases, with 24 bases between them. Per the germline V gene, CDR1 is SGHDN and CDR2 is FVKESK. CDR3 DNA sequence: TGTGCCAGCAGCCCCCGGTTTACTGGGACAAGGTCACTGAACACTGAAGCTTTCTTT. This codes for CASSPRFTGTRSLNTEAFF.

DNA for the CDR3: TGCGCCAGCAGCCATAACACAGGGACCACTGAAGCTTTCTTT. It yields the protein CASSHNTGTTEAFF. The gene calls are TRBV4-1 and TRBJ1-1; D is possibly TRBD1 (6 bases). With 3 bases removed from V and 4 bases from J, the gap between germline ends came to 12 bases. CDR3 length: 14 amino acids. Germline lookup yields CDR1 MGHRA and CDR2 YSYEKL.

This chain joins TRBV6-2 or TRBV6-3 and TRBJ1-1, with D maybe TRBD1 (6 bases). V was pared by 5 bases and J by 6 bases, with 13 bases between. Germline V gene sequence: CDR1 MNHEY, CDR2 SVGEGT. The CDR3 is 13 residues long. CDR3 DNA: TGTGCCAGCAGTACCAGATACAGGGCTGAAGCTTTCTTT. Encoded protein: CASSTRYRAEAFF.